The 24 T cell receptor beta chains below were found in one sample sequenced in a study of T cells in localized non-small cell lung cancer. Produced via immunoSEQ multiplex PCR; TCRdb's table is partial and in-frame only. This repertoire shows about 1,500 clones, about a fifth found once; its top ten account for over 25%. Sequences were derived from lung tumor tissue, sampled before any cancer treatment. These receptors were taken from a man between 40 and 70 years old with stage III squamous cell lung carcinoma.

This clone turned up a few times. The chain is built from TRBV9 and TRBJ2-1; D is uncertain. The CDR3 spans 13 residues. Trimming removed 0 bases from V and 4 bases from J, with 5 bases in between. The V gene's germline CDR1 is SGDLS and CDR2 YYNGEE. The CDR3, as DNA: TGTGCCAGCAGCGTAGCGGTTTACAATGAGCAGTTCTTC. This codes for CASSVAVYNEQFF.

The CDR3 reads CASSWGTAWGEAFF. CDR3 sequence (DNA): TGCGCCAGCAGCTGGGGGACAGCCTGGGGTGAAGCTTTCTTT. This chain connects TRBV5-1 to TRBJ1-1, with 7 bases matching TRBD1. This CDR3 spans 14 amino acids. Trimming took 3 bases from V and 7 from J; bases not matched to a gene: 9. Germline V CDR1 and CDR2: SGHRS, YFSETQ.

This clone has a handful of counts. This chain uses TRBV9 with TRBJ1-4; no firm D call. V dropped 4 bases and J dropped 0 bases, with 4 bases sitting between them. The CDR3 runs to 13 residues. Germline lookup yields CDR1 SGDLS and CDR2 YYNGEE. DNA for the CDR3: TGTGCCAGCAGCCGAGCAACTAATGAAAAACTGTTTTTT. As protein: CASSRATNEKLFF.

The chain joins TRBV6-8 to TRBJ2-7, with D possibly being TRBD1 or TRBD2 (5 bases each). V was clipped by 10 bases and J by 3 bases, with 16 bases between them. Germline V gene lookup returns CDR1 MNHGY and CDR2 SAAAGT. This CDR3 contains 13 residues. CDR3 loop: CAIRMGDSYEQYF. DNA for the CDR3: TGTGCCATCAGGATGGGAGACAGCTACGAGCAGTACTTC.

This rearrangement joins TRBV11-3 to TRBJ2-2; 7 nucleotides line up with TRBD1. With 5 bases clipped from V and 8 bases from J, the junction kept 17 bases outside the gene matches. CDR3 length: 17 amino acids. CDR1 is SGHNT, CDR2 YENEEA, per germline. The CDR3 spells CASSTSRGSVTTGELFF. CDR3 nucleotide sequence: TGTGCCAGCAGCACCTCCAGGGGGAGTGTAACTACTGGGGAGCTGTTTTTT.

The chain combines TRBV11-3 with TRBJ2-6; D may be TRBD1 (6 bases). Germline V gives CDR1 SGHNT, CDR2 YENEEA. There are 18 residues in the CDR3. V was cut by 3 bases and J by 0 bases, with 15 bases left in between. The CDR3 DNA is TGTGCCAGCAGCTTCAGGGGTTCTGGTCGCTCTGGGGCCAACGTCCTGACTTTC. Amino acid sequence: CASSFRGSGRSGANVLTF. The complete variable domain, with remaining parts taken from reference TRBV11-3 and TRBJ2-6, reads EAGVVQSPRYKIIEKKQPVAFWCNPISGHNTLYWYLQNLGQGPELLIRYENEEAVDDSQLPKDRFSAERLKGVDSTLKIQPAELGDSAVYLCASSFRGSGRSGANVLTFGAGSRLTVL.

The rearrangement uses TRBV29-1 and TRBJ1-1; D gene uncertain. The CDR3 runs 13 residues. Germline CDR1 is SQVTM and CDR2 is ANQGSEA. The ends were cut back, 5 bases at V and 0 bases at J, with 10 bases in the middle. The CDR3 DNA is TGCAGCGTTCACCGGGGAGTGAACACTGAAGCTTTCTTT. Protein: CSVHRGVNTEAFF.

The CDR3 here is CASSRQGTARTQYF. Here the CDR3 DNA reads TGCGCCAGCAGCCGACAGGGGACGGCACGGACCCAGTACTTC. V is TRBV4-1 and J is TRBJ2-5, with TRBD1 identical over 8 bases. CDR1 is MGHRA, CDR2 YSYEKL, per germline. This CDR3 is 14 amino acids long. The ends lost 4 bases at V and 7 bases at J; junction bases unmatched: 8.

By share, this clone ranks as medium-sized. The CDR3 coding sequence is TGTGCCAGCAGCTTTGACAGGGAATCTCTCACAGATACGCAGTATTTT. It encodes CASSFDRESLTDTQYF. The rearrangement links TRBV11-3 to TRBJ2-3; 7 bases agree with TRBD1. V shed 3 bases, J shed 2 bases, and the junction held 8 bases outside the gene matches. Germline V gene sequence: CDR1 SGHNT, CDR2 YENEEA. This CDR3 spans 16 amino acids.

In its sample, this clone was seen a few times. The CDR3 sequence is CASSYSQGTGNTIYF. The CDR3 DNA reads TGCGCCAGCAGCTATTCACAGGGGACTGGAAACACCATATATTTT. The gene calls are TRBV5-1 and TRBJ1-3; 7 nucleotides agree with TRBD1. Germline V gives CDR1 SGHRS, CDR2 YFSETQ. Losses at the gene ends were 3 bases for V and 2 bases for J; bases not matched to a gene: 5. CDR3 length: 15 amino acids.

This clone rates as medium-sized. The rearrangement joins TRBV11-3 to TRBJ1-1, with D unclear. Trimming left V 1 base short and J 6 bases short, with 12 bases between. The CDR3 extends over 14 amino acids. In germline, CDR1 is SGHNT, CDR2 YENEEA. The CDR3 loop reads CASSLVGFPPEAFF. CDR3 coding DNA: TGTGCCAGCAGCTTAGTGGGGTTCCCCCCTGAAGCTTTCTTT.

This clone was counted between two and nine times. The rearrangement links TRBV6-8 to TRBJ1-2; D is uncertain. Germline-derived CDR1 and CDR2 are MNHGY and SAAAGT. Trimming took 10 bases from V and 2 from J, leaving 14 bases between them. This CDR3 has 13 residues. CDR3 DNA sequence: TGTGCCACCTCTCCCGGGCAAAACTATGGCTACACCTTC. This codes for CATSPGQNYGYTF.

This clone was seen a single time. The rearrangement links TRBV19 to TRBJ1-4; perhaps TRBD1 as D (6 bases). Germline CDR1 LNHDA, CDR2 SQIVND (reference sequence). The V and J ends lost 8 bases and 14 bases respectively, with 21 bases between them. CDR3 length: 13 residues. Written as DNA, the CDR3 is TGTGCCAGTCATGACACCGGGACAAGGCAGCTGTTTTTT. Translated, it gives CASHDTGTRQLFF.

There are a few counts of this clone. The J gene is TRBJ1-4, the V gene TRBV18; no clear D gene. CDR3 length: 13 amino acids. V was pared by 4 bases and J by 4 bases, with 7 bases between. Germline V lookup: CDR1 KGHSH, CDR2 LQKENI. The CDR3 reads CASSQQRNEKLFF. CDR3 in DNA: TGTGCCAGCTCACAACAGCGTAATGAAAAACTGTTTTTT.

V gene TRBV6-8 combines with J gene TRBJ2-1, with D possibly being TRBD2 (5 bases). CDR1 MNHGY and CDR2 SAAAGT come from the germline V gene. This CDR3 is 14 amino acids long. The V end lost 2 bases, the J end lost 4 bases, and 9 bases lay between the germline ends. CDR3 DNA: TGTGCCAGCAGTTACCAATGGACTTACAATGAGCAGTTCTTC. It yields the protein CASSYQWTYNEQFF.

In DNA form, the CDR3 reads TGTGCCAGCAGTTCGAAAACTTGGGGTAGCAATCAGCCCCAGCATTTT. Translated, it gives CASSSKTWGSNQPQHF. The chain combines TRBV6-8 with TRBJ1-5; D call uncertain. The CDR3 consists of 16 residues. The germline CDR1 and CDR2 sequences are MNHGY and SAAAGT. The V and J ends lost 4 bases and 0 bases respectively, with 13 bases between them.

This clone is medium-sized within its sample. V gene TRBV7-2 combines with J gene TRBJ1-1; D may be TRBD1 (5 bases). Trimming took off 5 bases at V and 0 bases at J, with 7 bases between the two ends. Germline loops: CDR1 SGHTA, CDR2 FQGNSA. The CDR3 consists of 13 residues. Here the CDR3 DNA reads TGTGCCAGCAGCCGACAGATGAACACTGAAGCTTTCTTT. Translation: CASSRQMNTEAFF. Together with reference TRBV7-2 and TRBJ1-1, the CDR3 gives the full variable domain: GAGVSQSPSNKVTEKGKDVELRCDPISGHTALYWYRQSLGQGLEFLIYFQGNSAPDKSGLPSDRFSAERTGGSVSTLTIQRTQQEDSAVYLCASSRQMNTEAFFGQGTRLTVV.

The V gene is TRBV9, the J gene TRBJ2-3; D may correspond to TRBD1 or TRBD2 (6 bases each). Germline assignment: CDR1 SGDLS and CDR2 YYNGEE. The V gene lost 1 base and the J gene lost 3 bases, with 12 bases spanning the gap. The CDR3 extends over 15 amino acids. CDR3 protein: CASSVSGAPTDTQYF. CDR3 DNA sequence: TGTGCCAGCAGCGTATCGGGGGCTCCTACAGATACGCAGTATTTT.

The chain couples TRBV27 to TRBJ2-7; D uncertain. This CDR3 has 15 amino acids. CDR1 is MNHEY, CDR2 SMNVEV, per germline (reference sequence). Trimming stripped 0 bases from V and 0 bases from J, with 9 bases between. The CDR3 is CASSLSANPSYEQYF. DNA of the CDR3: TGTGCCAGCAGTTTATCAGCAAATCCCTCCTACGAGCAGTACTTC.

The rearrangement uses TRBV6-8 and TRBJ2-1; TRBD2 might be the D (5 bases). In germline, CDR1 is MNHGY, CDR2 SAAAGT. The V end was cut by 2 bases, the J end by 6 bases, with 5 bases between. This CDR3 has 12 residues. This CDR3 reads CASSYTSNEQFF. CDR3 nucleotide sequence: TGTGCCAGCAGTTACACTAGCAATGAGCAGTTCTTC.

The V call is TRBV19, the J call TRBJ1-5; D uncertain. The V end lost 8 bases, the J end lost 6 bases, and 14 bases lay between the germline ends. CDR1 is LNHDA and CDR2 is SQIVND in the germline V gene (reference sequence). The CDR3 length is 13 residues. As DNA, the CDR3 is TGTGCCAGTGGGAGAGGGATCCGTCAGCCCCAGCATTTT. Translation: CASGRGIRQPQHF. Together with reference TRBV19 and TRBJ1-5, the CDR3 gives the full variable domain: DGGITQSPKYLFRKEGQNVTLSCEQNLNHDAMYWYRQDPGQGLRLIYYSQIVNDFQKGDIAEGYSVSREKKESFPLTVTSAQKNPTAFYLCASGRGIRQPQHFGDGTRLSIL.

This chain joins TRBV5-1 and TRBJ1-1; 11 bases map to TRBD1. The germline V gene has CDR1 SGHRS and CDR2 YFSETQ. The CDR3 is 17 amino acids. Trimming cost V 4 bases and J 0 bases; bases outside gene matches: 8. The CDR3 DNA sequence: TGCGCCAGCAGCCAGCCGCCGGGACAGGGGGTGAACACTGAAGCTTTCTTT. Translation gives CASSQPPGQGVNTEAFF. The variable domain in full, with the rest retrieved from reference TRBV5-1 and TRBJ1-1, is KAGVTQTPRYLIKTRGQQVTLSCSPISGHRSVSWYQQTPGQGLQFLFEYFSETQRNKGNFPGRFSGRQFSNSRSEMNVSTLELGDSALYLCASSQPPGQGVNTEAFFGQGTRLTVV.

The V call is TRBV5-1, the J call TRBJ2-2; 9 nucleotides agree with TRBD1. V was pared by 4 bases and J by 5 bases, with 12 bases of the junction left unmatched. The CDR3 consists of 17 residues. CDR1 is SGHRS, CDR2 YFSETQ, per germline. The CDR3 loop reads CASSPWGPQGATGELFF. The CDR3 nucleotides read TGCGCCAGCAGCCCGTGGGGTCCACAGGGGGCAACCGGGGAGCTGTTTTTT.

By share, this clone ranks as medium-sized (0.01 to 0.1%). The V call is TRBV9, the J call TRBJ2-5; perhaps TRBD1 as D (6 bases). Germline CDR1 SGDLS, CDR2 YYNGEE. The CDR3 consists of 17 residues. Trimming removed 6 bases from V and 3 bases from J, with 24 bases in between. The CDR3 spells CASKSIDRMRTKETQYF. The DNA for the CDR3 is TGTGCCAGCAAAAGTATAGACAGGATGAGGACAAAAGAGACCCAGTACTTC. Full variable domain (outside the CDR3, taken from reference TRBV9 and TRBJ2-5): DSGVTQTPKHLITATGQRVTLRCSPRSGDLSVYWYQQSLDQGLQFLIQYYNGEERAKGNILERFSAQQFPDLHSELNLSSLELGDSALYFCASKSIDRMRTKETQYFGPGTRLLVL.